A single sample is the source of the 19 T cell receptor beta chains below, sequenced in a study of CXCR3-negative and CXCR3-positive naive CD8 T cells. The TRB libraries of cDNA were built by UMI-labeled 5' RACE. After re-calling the 5' RACE reads, TCRdb lists one entry per CDR3 protein, DNA absent. This table lists about 43,000 distinct CDR3 sequences. The sample comprised memory CD8+ T cells from blood. The receptor source for this set is a human donor in good health. Some clones in this sample may be carry-over from other donors' samples.

This chain links TRBV5-1 with TRBJ2-7. The CDR3 spans 16 residues. Germline V gives CDR1 SGHRS, CDR2 YFSETQ. CDR3 loop: CASDRLLQSLSYEQYF.

The J gene is TRBJ1-1, the V gene TRBV28; TCRdb indicates TRBD1, and absent DNA this call remains unverified. The CDR3 consists of 14 residues. The germline V gene encodes CDR1 MDHEN and CDR2 SYDVKM. The CDR3 sequence: CASSFPQRNTEAFF.

This sequence joins TRBV4-2 and TRBJ1-4; without DNA, the TCRdb call of TRBD1 cannot be checked. Germline V gene lookup returns CDR1 LGHNA and CDR2 YNFKEQ. The CDR3 runs 16 residues. CDR3: CASSHRGQGLNEKLFF.

CDR3: CASSPSGGGSYNEQFF. This chain links TRBV4-3 with TRBJ2-1; TCRdb names TRBD2, which stays unverified in the absence of DNA. Germline-derived CDR1 and CDR2 are LGHNA and YSLEER. The CDR3 is 16 residues long.

This chain uses TRBV5-6 with TRBJ2-7. Germline loops: CDR1 SGHDT, CDR2 YYEEEE. CDR3 size: 15 residues. The CDR3 sequence is CASSFSFTGTYEQYF.

The J gene is TRBJ2-5, the V gene TRBV9; with no DNA, the TCRdb D assignment of TRBD1 cannot be verified. CDR3 size: 15 residues. Germline V gene data show CDR1 as SGDLS and CDR2 as YYNGEE. This CDR3 reads CASRKGAGDQETQYF. Supplemented by reference TRBV9 and TRBJ2-5, the full variable domain reads DSGVTQTPKHLITATGQRVTLRCSPRSGDLSVYWYQQSLDQGLQFLIQYYNGEERAKGNILERFSAQQFPDLHSELNLSSLELGDSALYFCASRKGAGDQETQYFGPGTRLLVL.

The rearrangement joins TRBV7-3 to TRBJ2-1. Germline loops: CDR1 SGHTA, CDR2 FQGTGA. This CDR3 has 13 residues. The CDR3 here is CASSLVGQDGIFF.

V usage is TRBV28 and J usage is TRBJ2-3; the D call from TCRdb, TRBD1, cannot be confirmed without DNA. This CDR3 is built from 15 residues. Germline lookup yields CDR1 MDHEN and CDR2 SYDVKM. The CDR3 reads CASSPGQGRADTQYF.

The CDR3 region is CASSSGPHYGDTQYF. The V and J genes are TRBV27 and TRBJ2-3; TCRdb indicates TRBD1, and absent DNA this call remains unverified. CDR1 and CDR2 (germline): MNHEY, SMNVEV (reference sequence). The CDR3 runs to 15 residues.

This chain uses TRBV29-1 with TRBJ2-2. The CDR3 has 14 amino acids. Per germline, CDR1 SQVTM and CDR2 ANQGSEA. CDR3 loop: CSVERQVNTGELFF.

The chain joins TRBV4-2 to TRBJ2-7. From germline, CDR1 is LGHNA and CDR2 YNFKEQ. This CDR3 is built from 16 residues. The CDR3 loop reads CASSQDWPGPSYEQYF.

J is TRBJ1-2 and V is TRBV29-1; the TCRdb D gene call, TRBD1, has no DNA to confirm it. The CDR3 runs 13 residues. Germline V gene sequence: CDR1 SQVTM, CDR2 ANQGSEA. This CDR3 reads CSVEDRGRLGYTF.

The chain has TRBV20-1 and TRBJ2-7. Germline V gene lookup returns CDR1 DFQATT and CDR2 SNEGSKA (reference sequence). The CDR3 runs to 14 residues. CDR3: CSANPPWDLYEQYF.

This chain joins TRBV28 and TRBJ2-4; TCRdb returns TRBD1, unconfirmable since there is no DNA. Germline V gives CDR1 MDHEN, CDR2 SYDVKM. This CDR3 has 12 residues. The CDR3 loop reads CASREGGHIQYF.

J is TRBJ2-1 and V is TRBV4-2; TCRdb's D gene call, TRBD2, goes unchecked for lack of DNA. CDR3 length equals 16 residues. CDR1 and CDR2 from the germline V gene are LGHNA and YNFKEQ. CDR3 protein: CASSQDPSGSVGEQFF.

The chain uses TRBV12-3 or TRBV12-4 and TRBJ2-7; TCRdb's D gene call, TRBD1, goes unchecked for lack of DNA. The CDR3 length is 14 residues. CDR3 protein: CASKRWDKGYEQYF.

The V call is TRBV20-1, the J call TRBJ2-2; the D gene TCRdb calls, TRBD1, cannot be checked with no DNA. The CDR3 is 15 amino acids. Germline V lookup: CDR1 DFQATT, CDR2 SNEGSKA (reference sequence). CDR3 region: CSARPLPGETGELFF.

The V gene is TRBV24-1, the J gene TRBJ1-5. This CDR3 is built from 14 residues. Germline V gene data show CDR1 as KGHDR and CDR2 as SFDVKD. CDR3 in amino acids: CATSDTGRNQPQHF.

This rearrangement joins TRBV4-1 to TRBJ2-5; the D call of TRBD2 rests on TCRdb alone, since no DNA is present to check it. The CDR3 contains 16 residues. Looked up from germline, CDR1 is MGHRA and CDR2 is YSYEKL. CDR3 amino acids: CASSQVTSGAKETQYF.